Sequencing of this T cell receptor beta chain was carried out in a study of Graves' ophthalmopathy and Graves' hyperthyroidism. Study-level information: Specimen type is peripheral blood, obtained at initial diagnosis before any treatment.

Per germline, CDR1 MNHEY and CDR2 SVGEGT. V lost 0 bases and J lost 8, with 8 bases in between. The CDR3 consists of 14 residues. A duration under 3 months, NOSPECS ≥4, CAS ≥3 and moderate-to-severe activity characterized the donors with ophthalmopathy. Patients were left out if they had other autoimmune diseases, uncontrolled infections, pregnancy or lactation. The study amplified TCR beta CDR3 regions using RNA transcripts. First-round RT-PCR employed HTBI primers, with a second-round multiplex PCR after it. TCRdb passed the multiplex PCR reads through MiXCR, listing each CDR3 protein once. The table has fewer than 350,000 distinct CDR3 sequences, 15% to 20% seen once.

The sequence derives from an adult man with Graves' ophthalmopathy. The rearrangement joins TRBV6-2 or TRBV6-3 to TRBJ1-6; D is uncertain. Sequenced: peripheral blood. This CDR3 reads CASSYSNGDSPLHF. In DNA form, the CDR3 reads TGTGCCAGCAGTTACTCAAATGGGGATTCACCCCTCCACTTT.